This T cell receptor (beta chain) was found in a study of molecular identifiers for immune sequencing clone quantification. Whole-study context: Replicates split RNA from around 20,000 or 99,000 naive CD8 cells five ways, and the researchers sequenced four portions.

J gave up 0 bases and V 6 bases, and 5 bases lay outside the gene matches. The germline V gene encodes CDR1 ENHRY and CDR2 SYGVKD. This CDR3 has 15 amino acids. This clonotype was observed a handful of times. The antigen remains unidentified. The authors built bulk TCR libraries by previously described methods with listed TCR primers. TCRdb itself ran the PCR reads through MiXCR, one entry per CDR3 protein. Among approximately 500,000 distinct CDR3 sequences listed, 20% to 25% were seen once. Overall study findings and caveats: Jurkat TCR RNA that was spiked in from one cell was reportedly detectable among some 1 million naive cells.

Sorting isolated naive CD8 T cells as CD8+CD4-CCR7+CD45RA+ events. The sample comprised naive CD8+ T cells from blood, with Jurkat cell RNA spiked in. Subset in this sample: FACS-sorted CD8+CD4-CCR7+CD45RA+ naive T cells. V usage is TRBV10-3 and J usage is TRBJ2-7, with TRBD2 matching over 10 bases. The receptor was isolated from a human donor in good health. Some libraries in this study had Jurkat cell RNA spiked in. The CDR3 sequence: CAIRTTSGHSYEQYF. The CDR3 DNA sequence: TGTGCCATCAGGACGACTAGCGGGCACTCCTACGAGCAGTACTTC.